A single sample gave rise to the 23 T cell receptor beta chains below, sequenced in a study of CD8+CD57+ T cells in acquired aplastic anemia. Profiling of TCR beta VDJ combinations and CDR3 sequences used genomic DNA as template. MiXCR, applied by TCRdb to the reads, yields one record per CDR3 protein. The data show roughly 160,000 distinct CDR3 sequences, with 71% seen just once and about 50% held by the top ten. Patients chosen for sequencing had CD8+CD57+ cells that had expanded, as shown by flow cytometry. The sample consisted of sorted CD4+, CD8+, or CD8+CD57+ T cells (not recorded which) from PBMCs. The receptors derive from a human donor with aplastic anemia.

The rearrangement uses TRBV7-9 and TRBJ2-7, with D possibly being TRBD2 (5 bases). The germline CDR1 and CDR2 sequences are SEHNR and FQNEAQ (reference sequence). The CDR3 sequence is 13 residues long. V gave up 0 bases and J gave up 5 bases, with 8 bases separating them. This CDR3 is CASSLAVGNEQYF. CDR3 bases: TGTGCCAGCAGCTTAGCGGTCGGGAACGAGCAGTACTTC.

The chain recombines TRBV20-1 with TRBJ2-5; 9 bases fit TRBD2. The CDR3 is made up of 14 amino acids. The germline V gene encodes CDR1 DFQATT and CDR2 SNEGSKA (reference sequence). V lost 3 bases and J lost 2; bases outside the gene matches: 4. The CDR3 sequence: CSARGGGGQETQYF. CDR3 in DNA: TGCAGTGCTAGGGGCGGGGGGGGGCAAGAGACCCAGTACTTC.

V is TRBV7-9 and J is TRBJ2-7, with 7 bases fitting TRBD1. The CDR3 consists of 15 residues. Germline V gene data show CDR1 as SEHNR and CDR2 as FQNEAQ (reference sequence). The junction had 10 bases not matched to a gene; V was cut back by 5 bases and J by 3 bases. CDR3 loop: CASSVGTDPYYEQYF. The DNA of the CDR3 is TGTGCCAGCAGCGTTGGGACAGATCCGTACTACGAGCAGTACTTC.

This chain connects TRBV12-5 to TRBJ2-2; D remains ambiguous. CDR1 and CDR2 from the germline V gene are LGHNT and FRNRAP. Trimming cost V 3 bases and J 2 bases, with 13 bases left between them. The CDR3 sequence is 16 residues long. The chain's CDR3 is CASGLNGPINTGELFF. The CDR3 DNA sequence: TGTGCTAGTGGTTTAAACGGCCCGATTAACACCGGGGAGCTGTTTTTT.

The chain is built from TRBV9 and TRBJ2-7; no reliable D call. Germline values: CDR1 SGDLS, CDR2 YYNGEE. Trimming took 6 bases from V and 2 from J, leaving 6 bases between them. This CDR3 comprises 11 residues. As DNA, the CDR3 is TGTGCCAGCACGTCACCCTACGAGCAGTACTTC. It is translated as CASTSPYEQYF.

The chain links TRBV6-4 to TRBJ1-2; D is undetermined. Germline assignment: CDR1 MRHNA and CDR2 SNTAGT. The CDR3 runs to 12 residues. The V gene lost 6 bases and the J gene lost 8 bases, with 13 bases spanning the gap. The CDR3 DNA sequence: TGTGCCAGCAGACCTGCGGAAGTGGGCTACACCTTC. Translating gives CASRPAEVGYTF.

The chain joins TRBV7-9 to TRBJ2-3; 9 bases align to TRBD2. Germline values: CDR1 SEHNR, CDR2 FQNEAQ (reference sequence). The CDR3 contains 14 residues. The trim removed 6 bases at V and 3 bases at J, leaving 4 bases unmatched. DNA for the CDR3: TGTGCCAGCAGATCAAGCGGGGGGACAGATACGCAGTATTTT. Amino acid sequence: CASRSSGGTDTQYF.

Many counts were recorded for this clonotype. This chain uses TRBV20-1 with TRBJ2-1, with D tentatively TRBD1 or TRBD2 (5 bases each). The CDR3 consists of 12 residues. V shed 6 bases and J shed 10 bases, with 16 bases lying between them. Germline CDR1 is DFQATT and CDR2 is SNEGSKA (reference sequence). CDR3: CSAPEEGLEQFF. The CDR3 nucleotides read TGCAGTGCCCCTGAAGAGGGGCTGGAGCAGTTCTTC.

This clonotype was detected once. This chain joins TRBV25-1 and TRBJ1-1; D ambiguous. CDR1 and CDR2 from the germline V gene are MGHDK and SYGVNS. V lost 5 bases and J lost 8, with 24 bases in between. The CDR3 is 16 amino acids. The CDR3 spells CASSLLTGNAPTEAFF. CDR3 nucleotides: TGTGCCAGCAGTTTATTGACGGGGAACGCCCCCACCGAAGCTTTCTTT.

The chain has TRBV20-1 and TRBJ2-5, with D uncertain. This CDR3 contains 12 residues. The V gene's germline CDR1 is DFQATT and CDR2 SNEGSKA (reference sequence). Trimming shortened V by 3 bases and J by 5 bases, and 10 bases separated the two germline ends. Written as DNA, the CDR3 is TGCAGTGCTAGGTCCCAAGATGAGACCCAGTACTTC. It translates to CSARSQDETQYF.

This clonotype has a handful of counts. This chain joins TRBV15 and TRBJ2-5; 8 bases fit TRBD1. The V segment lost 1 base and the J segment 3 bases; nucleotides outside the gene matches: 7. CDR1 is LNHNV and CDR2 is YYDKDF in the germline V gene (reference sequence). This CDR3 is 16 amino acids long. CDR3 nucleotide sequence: TGTGCCACCAGCAGAGGGGGGACAGGAGGGAAAGAGACCCAGTACTTC. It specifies CATSRGGTGGKETQYF.

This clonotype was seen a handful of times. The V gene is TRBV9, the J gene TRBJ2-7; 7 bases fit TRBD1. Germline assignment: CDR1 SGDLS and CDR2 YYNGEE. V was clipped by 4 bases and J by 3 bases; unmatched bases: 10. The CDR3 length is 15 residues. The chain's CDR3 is CASSLRGQINYEQYF. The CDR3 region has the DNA TGTGCCAGCAGCCTGAGGGGACAGATAAACTACGAGCAGTACTTC. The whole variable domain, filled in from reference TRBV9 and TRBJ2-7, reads DSGVTQTPKHLITATGQRVTLRCSPRSGDLSVYWYQQSLDQGLQFLIQYYNGEERAKGNILERFSAQQFPDLHSELNLSSLELGDSALYFCASSLRGQINYEQYFGPGTRLTVT.

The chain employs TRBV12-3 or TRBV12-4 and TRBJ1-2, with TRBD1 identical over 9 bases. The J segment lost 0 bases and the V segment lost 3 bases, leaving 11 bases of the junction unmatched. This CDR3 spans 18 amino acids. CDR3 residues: CASSLSIGDRETNYGYTF. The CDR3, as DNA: TGTGCCAGCAGTTTGTCTATCGGGGACAGGGAGACTAACTATGGCTACACCTTC.

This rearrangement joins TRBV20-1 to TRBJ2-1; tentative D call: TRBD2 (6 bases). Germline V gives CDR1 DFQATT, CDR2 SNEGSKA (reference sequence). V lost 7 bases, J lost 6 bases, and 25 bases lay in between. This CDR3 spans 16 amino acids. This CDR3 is CSVETPGSGDRNEQFF. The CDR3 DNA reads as TGCAGTGTCGAGACGCCGGGGTCGGGAGACCGCAATGAGCAGTTCTTC.

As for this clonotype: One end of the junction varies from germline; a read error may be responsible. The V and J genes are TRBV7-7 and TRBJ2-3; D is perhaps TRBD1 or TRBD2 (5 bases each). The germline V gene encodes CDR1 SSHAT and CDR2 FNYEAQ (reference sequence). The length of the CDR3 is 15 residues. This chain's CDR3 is CASSLGTGNTDTQYF. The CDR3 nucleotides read TGTGCTAGCAGCTTAGGGACGGGAAACACAGATACGCAGTATTTT.

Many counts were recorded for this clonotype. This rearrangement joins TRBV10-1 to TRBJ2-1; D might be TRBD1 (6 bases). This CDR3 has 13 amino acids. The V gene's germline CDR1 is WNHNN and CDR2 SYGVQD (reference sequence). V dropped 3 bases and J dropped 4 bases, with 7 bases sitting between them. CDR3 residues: CASSERGYNEQFF. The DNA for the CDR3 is TGCGCCAGCAGTGAAAGGGGGTACAATGAGCAGTTCTTC.

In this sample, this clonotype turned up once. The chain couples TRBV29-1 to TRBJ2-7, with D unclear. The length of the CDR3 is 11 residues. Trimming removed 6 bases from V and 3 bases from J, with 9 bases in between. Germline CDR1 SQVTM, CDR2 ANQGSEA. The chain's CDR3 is CSVRNHYEQYF. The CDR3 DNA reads TGCAGCGTAAGGAATCACTACGAGCAGTACTTC.

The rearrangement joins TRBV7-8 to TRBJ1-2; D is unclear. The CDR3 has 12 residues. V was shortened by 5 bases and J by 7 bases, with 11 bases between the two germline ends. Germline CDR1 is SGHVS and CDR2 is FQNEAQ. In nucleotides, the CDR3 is TGTGCCAGCAGCCTTACTGAAGGTGGCTACACCTTC. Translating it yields CASSLTEGGYTF.

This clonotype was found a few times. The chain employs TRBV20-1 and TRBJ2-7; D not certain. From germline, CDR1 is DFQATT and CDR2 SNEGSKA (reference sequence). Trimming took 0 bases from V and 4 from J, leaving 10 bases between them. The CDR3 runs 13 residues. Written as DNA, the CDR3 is TGCAGTGCTAGAGATCGTAGGGATTACGAGCAGTACTTC. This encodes CSARDRRDYEQYF.

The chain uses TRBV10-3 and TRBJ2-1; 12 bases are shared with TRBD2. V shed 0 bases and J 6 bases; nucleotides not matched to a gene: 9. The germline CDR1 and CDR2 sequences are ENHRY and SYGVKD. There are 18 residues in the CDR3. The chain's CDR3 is CAISESRVPSGRANEQFF. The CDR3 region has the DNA TGTGCCATCAGTGAGTCGAGAGTTCCTAGCGGGAGGGCCAATGAGCAGTTCTTC.

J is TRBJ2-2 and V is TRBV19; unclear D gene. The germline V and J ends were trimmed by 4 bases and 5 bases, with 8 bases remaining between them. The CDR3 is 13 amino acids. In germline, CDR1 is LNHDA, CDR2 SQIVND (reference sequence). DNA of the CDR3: TGTGCCAGTAGTACGACACCTACCGGGGAGCTGTTTTTT. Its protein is CASSTTPTGELFF.

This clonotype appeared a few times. CDR3 residues: CASNDRGKTEAFF. The CDR3 coding sequence is TGTGCCAGCAATGACAGGGGGAAAACTGAAGCTTTCTTT. The V gene is TRBV6-5, the J gene TRBJ1-1; TRBD1 agrees at 9 bases. The CDR3 extends over 13 amino acids. V shed 7 bases and J 5 bases; nucleotides not matched to a gene: 5. Germline V lookup: CDR1 MNHEY, CDR2 SVGAGI.

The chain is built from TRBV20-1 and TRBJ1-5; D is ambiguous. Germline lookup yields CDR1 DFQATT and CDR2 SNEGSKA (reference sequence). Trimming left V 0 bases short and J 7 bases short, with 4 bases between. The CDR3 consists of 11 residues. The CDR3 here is CSARDEQPQHF. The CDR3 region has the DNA TGCAGTGCTAGAGATGAGCAGCCCCAGCATTTT.